The TCR beta chain under discussion was sequenced for a study of blood T cell repertoires in COVID-19. Here immunoSEQ multiplex PCR was the method, and the copy in TCRdb shows in-frame clones only, minus some. The table records 120,000 to 150,000 clones, 70% to 90% of them present only once. The CDR3 consists of 14 residues. Germline V gene sequence: CDR1 GTSNPN, CDR2 SVGIG (reference sequence). Deletions cut 0 bases from V and 0 bases from J, with 8 bases between. The sample comprised peripheral blood. This sequence was found in a human donor with acute or convalescent COVID-19. The donor label of this sample is uncertain. The chain uses TRBV30 and TRBJ1-1; D gene ambiguous. The CDR3 loop is CAWSVRGLNTEAFF. The CDR3 region has the DNA TGTGCCTGGAGTGTAAGAGGGCTGAACACTGAAGCTTTCTTT.